The present T cell receptor (beta chain) was sequenced within a study of T cell changes during pregnancy in multiple sclerosis. V was pared by 3 bases and J by 4 bases, with 17 bases of the junction left unmatched. Germline loops: CDR1 SGHAT, CDR2 FQNNGV. CDR3 length: 18 residues. Produced via immunoSEQ multiplex PCR; TCRdb's table is partial and in-frame only. The top ten clones hold 2% to 3% of a sample with 80,000 to 100,000 clones, over 80% of them seen once. The sequencing used peripheral blood, collected in the first trimester of pregnancy. The J gene is TRBJ2-7, the V gene TRBV11-2; 8 bases match TRBD1. This TCR was sampled from a female donor with multiple sclerosis, enrolled in a pregnancy study. CDR3 residues: CASSFRSTRDRGRYEQYF. The CDR3 coding sequence is TGTGCCAGCAGCTTCCGATCCACAAGAGACAGGGGAAGGTACGAGCAGTACTTC.